This TCR beta chain was captured in a study of shared clonotypes between healthy human individuals. The run depth of the assay was deep. Generated by immunoSEQ multiplex PCR, the TCRdb table keeps only in-frame clones and is missing some. In the table there are approximately 92,000 clones, about 70% of which are singletons. CD8 memory comprised CD45RO+ plus CCR7-negative CD45RA+ TemRA cells. The CDR3 contains 15 residues. The germline gives CDR1 SGHNT, CDR2 YENEEA. The V and J ends lost 5 bases and 3 bases, in that order; junction bases with no gene match: 6. The sequence was collected from a man younger than 40 in good health. The chain couples TRBV11-3 to TRBJ2-3; 9 bases are a match to TRBD1. Material: memory CD8+ T cells sorted from blood. The sample's subset: CD45RO+ cells pooled with CCR7-negative TemRA cells. CDR3 amino acids: CASSQGQGATDTQYF. The CDR3, as DNA: TGTGCCAGCAGCCAGGGACAGGGAGCTACAGATACGCAGTATTTT. Full variable domain (missing parts from reference TRBV11-3 and TRBJ2-3): EAGVVQSPRYKIIEKKQPVAFWCNPISGHNTLYWYLQNLGQGPELLIRYENEEAVDDSQLPKDRFSAERLKGVDSTLKIQPAELGDSAVYLCASSQGQGATDTQYFGPGTRLTVL.